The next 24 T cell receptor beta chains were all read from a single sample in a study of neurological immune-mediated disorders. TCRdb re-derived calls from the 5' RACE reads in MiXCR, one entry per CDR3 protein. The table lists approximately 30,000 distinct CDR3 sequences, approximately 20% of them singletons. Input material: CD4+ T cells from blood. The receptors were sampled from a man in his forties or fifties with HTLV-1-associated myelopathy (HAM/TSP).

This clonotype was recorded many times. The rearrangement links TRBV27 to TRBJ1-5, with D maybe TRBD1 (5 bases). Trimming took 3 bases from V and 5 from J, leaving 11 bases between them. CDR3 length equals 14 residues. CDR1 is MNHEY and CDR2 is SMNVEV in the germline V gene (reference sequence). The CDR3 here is CASSFTEGHQPQHF. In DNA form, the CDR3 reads TGTGCCAGCAGTTTCACAGAGGGGCATCAGCCCCAGCATTTT.

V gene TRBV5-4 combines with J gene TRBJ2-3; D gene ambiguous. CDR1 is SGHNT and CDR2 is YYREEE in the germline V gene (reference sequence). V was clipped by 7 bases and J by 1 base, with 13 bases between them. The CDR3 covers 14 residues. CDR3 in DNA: TGTGCCAGCGGCCTACCTAGGGGCACAGATACGCAGTATTTT. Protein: CASGLPRGTDTQYF.

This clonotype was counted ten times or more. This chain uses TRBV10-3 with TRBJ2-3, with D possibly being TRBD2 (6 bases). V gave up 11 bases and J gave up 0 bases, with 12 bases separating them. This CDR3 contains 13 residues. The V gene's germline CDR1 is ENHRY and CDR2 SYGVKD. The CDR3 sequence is CAVKAGSTDTQYF. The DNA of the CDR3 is TGTGCCGTGAAAGCGGGTAGCACAGATACGCAGTATTTT.

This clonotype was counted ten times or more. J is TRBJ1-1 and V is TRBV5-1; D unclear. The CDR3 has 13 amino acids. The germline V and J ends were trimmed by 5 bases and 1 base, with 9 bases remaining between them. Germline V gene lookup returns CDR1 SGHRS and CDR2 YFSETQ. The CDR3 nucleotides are TGCGCCAGCAGGGAATCGGCGAACACTGAAGCTTTCTTT. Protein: CASRESANTEAFF.

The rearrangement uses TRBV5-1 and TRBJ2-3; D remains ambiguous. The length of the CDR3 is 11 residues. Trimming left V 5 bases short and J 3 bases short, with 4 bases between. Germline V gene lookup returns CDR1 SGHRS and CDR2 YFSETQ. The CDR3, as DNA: TGCGCCAGCAGGTCTACAGATACGCAGTATTTT. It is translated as CASRSTDTQYF.

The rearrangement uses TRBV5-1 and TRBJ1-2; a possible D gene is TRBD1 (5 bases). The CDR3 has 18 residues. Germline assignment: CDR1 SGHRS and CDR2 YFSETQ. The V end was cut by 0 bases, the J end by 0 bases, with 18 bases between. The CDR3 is CASSLDGEGYRSNYGYTF. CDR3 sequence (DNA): TGCGCCAGCAGCTTGGATGGGGAGGGGTATCGGTCTAACTATGGCTACACCTTC. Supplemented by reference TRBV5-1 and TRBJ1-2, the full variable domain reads KAGVTQTPRYLIKTRGQQVTLSCSPISGHRSVSWYQQTPGQGLQFLFEYFSETQRNKGNFPGRFSGRQFSNSRSEMNVSTLELGDSALYLCASSLDGEGYRSNYGYTFGSGTRLTVV.

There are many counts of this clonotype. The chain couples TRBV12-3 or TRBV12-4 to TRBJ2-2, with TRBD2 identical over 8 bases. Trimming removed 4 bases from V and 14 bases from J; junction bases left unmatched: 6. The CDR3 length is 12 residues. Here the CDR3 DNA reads TGTGCCAGCAGTTCCAGGACTAGCAGACTGTTTTTT. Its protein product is CASSSRTSRLFF.

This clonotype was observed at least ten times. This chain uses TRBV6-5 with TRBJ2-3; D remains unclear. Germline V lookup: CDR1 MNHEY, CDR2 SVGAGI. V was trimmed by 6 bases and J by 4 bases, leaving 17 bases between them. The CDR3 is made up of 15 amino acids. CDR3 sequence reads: CASSPDPMLSDTQYF. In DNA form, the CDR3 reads TGTGCCAGCAGCCCCGATCCGATGTTATCAGATACGCAGTATTTT.

The DNA for the CDR3 is TGTGCCAGCAGTTTCCCCTTGGGTCAGGGCTACACCTTC. Amino acid sequence: CASSFPLGQGYTF. The chain uses TRBV12-3 or TRBV12-4 and TRBJ1-2; the D is unclear. This CDR3 contains 13 residues. Trimming left V 3 bases short and J 8 bases short, with 13 bases between.

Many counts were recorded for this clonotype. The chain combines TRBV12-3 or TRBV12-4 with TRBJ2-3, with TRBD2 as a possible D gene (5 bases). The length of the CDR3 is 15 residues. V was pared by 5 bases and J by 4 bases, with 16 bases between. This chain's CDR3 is CASSPRGGGPDTQYF. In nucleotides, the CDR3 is TGTGCCAGCAGTCCCAGAGGAGGTGGCCCAGATACGCAGTATTTT.

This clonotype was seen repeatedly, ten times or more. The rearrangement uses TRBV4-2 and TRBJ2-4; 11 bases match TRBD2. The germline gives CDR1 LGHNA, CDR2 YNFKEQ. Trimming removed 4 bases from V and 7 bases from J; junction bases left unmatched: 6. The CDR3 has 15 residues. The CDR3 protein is CASSPPTSGVNIQYF. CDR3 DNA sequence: TGTGCCAGCAGCCCCCCGACTAGCGGGGTTAACATTCAGTACTTC.

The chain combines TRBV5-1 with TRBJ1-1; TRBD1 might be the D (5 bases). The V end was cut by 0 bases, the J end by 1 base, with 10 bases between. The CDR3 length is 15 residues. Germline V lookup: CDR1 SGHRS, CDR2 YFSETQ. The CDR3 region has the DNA TGCGCCAGCAGCTTGGGGACACGTAAGAACACTGAAGCTTTCTTT. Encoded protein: CASSLGTRKNTEAFF.

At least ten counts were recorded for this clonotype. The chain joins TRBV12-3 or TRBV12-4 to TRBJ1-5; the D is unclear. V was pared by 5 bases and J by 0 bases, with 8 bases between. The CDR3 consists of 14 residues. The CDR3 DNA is TGTGCCAGCAGTCCCAAATATAGCAATCAGCCCCAGCATTTT. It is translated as CASSPKYSNQPQHF.

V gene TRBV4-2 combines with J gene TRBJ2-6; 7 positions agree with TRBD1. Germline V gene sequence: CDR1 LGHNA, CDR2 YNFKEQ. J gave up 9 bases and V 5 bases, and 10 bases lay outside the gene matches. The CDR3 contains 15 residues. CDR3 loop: CASSDDRAGNNVLTF. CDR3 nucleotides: TGTGCCAGCAGCGACGACAGGGCTGGGAACAACGTCCTGACTTTC.

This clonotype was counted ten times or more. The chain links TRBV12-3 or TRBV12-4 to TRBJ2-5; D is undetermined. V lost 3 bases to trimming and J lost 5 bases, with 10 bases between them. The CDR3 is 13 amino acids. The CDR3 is CASSLNSRETQYF. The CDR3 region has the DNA TGTGCCAGCAGTTTGAACAGCCGGGAGACCCAGTACTTC.

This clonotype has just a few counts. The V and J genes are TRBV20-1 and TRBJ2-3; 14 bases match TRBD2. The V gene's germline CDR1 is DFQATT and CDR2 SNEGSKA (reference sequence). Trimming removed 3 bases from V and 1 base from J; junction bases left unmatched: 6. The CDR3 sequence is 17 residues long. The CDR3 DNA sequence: TGCAGTGCTAGGGAGACTAGCGGGGGGGGGCGCACAGATACGCAGTATTTT. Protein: CSARETSGGGRTDTQYF.

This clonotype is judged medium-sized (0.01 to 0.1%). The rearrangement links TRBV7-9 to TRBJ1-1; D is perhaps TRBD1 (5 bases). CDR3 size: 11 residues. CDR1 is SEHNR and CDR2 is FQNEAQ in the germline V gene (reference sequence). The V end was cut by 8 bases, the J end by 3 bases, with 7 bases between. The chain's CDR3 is CASGRDTEAFF. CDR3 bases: TGTGCCAGCGGCAGGGACACTGAAGCTTTCTTT.

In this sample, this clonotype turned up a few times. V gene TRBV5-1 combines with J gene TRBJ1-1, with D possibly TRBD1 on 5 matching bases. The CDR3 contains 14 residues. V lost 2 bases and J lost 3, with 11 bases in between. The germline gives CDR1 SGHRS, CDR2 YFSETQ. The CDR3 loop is CASSFLGADTEAFF. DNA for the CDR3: TGCGCCAGCAGCTTTTTAGGGGCGGACACTGAAGCTTTCTTT.

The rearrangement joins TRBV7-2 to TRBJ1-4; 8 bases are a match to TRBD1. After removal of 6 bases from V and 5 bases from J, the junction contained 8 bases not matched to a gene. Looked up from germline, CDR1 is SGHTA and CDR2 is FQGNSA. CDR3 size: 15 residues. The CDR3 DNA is TGTGCCAGCAGTTTGGCAGGGGGCTCAAATGAAAAACTGTTTTTT. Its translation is CASSLAGGSNEKLFF. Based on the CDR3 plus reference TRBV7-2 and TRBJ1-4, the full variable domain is GAGVSQSPSNKVTEKGKDVELRCDPISGHTALYWYRQSLGQGLEFLIYFQGNSAPDKSGLPSDRFSAERTGGSVSTLTIQRTQQEDSAVYLCASSLAGGSNEKLFFGSGTQLSVL.

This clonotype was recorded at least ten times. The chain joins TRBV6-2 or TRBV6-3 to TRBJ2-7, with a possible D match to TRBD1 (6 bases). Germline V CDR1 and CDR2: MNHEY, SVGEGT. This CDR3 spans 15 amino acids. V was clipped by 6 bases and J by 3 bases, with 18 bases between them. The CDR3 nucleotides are TGTGCCAGCAGCTCCCCCGGGACATCGTTCTACGAGCAGTACTTC. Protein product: CASSSPGTSFYEQYF.

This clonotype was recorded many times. The CDR3 nucleotides are TGCAGTGCTAGATTCGAGGGCGTGGACACCGGGGAGCTGTTTTTT. This codes for CSARFEGVDTGELFF. V is TRBV20-1 and J is TRBJ2-2, with a weak D call TRBD2 (5 bases). From germline, CDR1 is DFQATT and CDR2 SNEGSKA (reference sequence). The CDR3 is 15 residues long. The germline V and J ends were trimmed by 2 bases and 3 bases, with 13 bases remaining between them.

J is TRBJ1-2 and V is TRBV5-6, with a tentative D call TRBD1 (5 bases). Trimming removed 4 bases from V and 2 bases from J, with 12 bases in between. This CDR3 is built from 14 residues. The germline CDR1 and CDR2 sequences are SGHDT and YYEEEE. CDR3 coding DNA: TGTGCCAGCAGCCGGTCGGGACGGAACTATGGCTACACCTTC. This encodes CASSRSGRNYGYTF.

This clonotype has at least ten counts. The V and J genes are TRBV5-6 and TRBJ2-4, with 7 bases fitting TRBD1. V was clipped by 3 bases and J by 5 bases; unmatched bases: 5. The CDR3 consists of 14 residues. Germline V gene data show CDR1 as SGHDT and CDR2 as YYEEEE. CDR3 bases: TGTGCCAGCAGCTATTCCGGGACAGAAAACATTCAGTACTTC. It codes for CASSYSGTENIQYF.

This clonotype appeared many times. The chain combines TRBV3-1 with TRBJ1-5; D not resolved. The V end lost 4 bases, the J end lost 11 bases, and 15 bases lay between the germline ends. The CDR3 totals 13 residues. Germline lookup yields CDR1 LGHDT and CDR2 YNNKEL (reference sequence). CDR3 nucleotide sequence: TGTGCCAGCAGCCTAAAGGGCGTCGGGTCCCAGCATTTT. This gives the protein CASSLKGVGSQHF.